The present entry profiles one TCR beta chain with its context. The CDR3 has 18 residues. Germline assignment: CDR1 GTSNPN and CDR2 SVGIG (reference sequence). V trimming: 5 bases; J trimming: 0 bases; junction bases outside the gene matches: 11. The source of the sample is a study of T cell changes during pregnancy in multiple sclerosis. The repertoire was sequenced with immunoSEQ multiplex PCR; TCRdb's copy has only in-frame clones and lacks some. The profile shows about 59,000 clones, 93% of them singletons. The V and J genes are TRBV30 and TRBJ2-2; 11 bases match TRBD2. The sample here was CD8+ T cells from peripheral blood mononuclear cells, taken in the third trimester of pregnancy. The origin of this receptor is a female donor with multiple sclerosis, enrolled in a pregnancy study. In DNA form, the CDR3 reads TGTGCCTGGCTCTCGACTAGCGGGACAGATGCGAACACCGGGGAGCTGTTTTTT. It translates to CAWLSTSGTDANTGELFF. The variable domain in full, with the rest retrieved from reference TRBV30 and TRBJ2-2, is SQTIHQWPATLVQPVGSPLSLECTVEGTSNPNLYWYRQAAGRGLQLLFYSVGIGQISSEVPQNLSASRPQDRQFILSSKKLLLSDSGFYLCAWLSTSGTDANTGELFFGEGSRLTVL.